The 21 T cell receptor beta chains in this list originate from one sample, sequenced in a study of blood T cells in healthy people across ages. Alongside a J-beta primer mix, a sample-barcoded 5' primer served in a second PCR lasting about 7 to 12 cycles. MiXCR was run by TCRdb on the 5' RACE reads, yielding one entry per CDR3 protein. Found here are roughly 500,000 distinct CDR3 sequences, about 25% of them singletons; the top ten hold roughly 18%. The sample taken for sequencing was blood. These receptors all stem from a woman in her 70s in good health.

Worth noting for this clonotype: The junction departs from the called germline gene at one end, perhaps through a read error. This chain joins TRBV4-2 and TRBJ2-5; 9 bases fit TRBD2. This CDR3 is 18 amino acids long. The germline V gene encodes CDR1 LGHNA and CDR2 YNFKEQ. CDR3 sequence: CAGSQATAGGSGEETQYF. CDR3 sequence (DNA): TGTGCCGGCAGCCAAGCTACAGCGGGGGGCTCGGGGGAGGAGACCCAGTACTTC.

This clonotype was seen a handful of times. The chain joins TRBV7-2 to TRBJ2-1, with TRBD2 identical over 8 bases. V shed 2 bases and J 7 bases; nucleotides not matched to a gene: 7. The CDR3 is 15 amino acids. The V gene's germline CDR1 is SGHTA and CDR2 FQGNSA. The CDR3 DNA sequence: TGTGCCAGCAGCTTACAACCGGGGGGGTATAATGAGCAGTTCTTC. The encoded protein is CASSLQPGGYNEQFF.

This rearrangement joins TRBV20-1 to TRBJ2-1, with 8 bases fitting TRBD1. The CDR3 spans 15 residues. V shed 4 bases, J shed 7 bases, and the junction held 12 bases outside the gene matches. The germline V gene encodes CDR1 DFQATT and CDR2 SNEGSKA (reference sequence). The CDR3 DNA follows: TGCAGTGCTAACCCCAGGGGGCCCGATTTGAATGAGCAGTTCTTC. Amino acid sequence: CSANPRGPDLNEQFF.

This clonotype was recorded a few times. This chain links TRBV2 with TRBJ2-2, with D hard to call. This CDR3 region has 14 residues. Germline values: CDR1 SNHLY, CDR2 FYNNEI. Trimming took 11 bases from V and 3 from J, leaving 16 bases between them. Written as DNA, the CDR3 is TGTGCCTGCGCCTCAAGGGCGGACACCGGGGAGCTGTTTTTT. This translates into CACASRADTGELFF.

This clonotype has just a few counts. The J gene is TRBJ1-2, the V gene TRBV21-1; TRBD1, the D gene given by the table, was not confirmed from the DNA. TRBV21-1 is listed as a pseudogene. This CDR3 is built from 14 residues. The CDR3 nucleotides read TGTGCCAGCACCCAAACGGGGGATAACTATGGCTACACCTTC. Protein sequence: CASTQTGDNYGYTF.

The chain is built from TRBV20-1 and TRBJ2-3; D is unclear. This CDR3 spans 11 amino acids. Trimming pared 3 bases from V and 4 bases from J, leaving 5 bases between. The germline CDR1 and CDR2 sequences are DFQATT and SNEGSKA (reference sequence). CDR3 loop: CSASIPDTQYF. CDR3 DNA sequence: TGCAGTGCTAGTATACCAGATACGCAGTATTTT.

This clonotype turned up a few times. The chain carries TRBV10-3 and TRBJ2-3; unclear D gene. The length of the CDR3 is 13 residues. V lost 4 bases to trimming and J lost 5 bases, with 10 bases between them. Germline V gives CDR1 ENHRY, CDR2 SYGVKD. In nucleotides, the CDR3 is TGTGCCATCAGTGTGAGGCCGGGAGATACGCAGTATTTT. Protein sequence: CAISVRPGDTQYF.

This clonotype was seen more than once but under ten times. The chain has TRBV2 and TRBJ2-5; 9 positions match TRBD2. Losses at the gene ends were 1 base for V and 7 bases for J; bases not matched to a gene: 7. The CDR3 loop spans 15 amino acids. Germline V gives CDR1 SNHLY, CDR2 FYNNEI. This CDR3 is CASSEGTSAGVTQYF. CDR3 nucleotide sequence: TGTGCCAGCAGTGAAGGGACTAGCGCGGGGGTGACCCAGTACTTC. The full variable domain, completed using reference TRBV2 and TRBJ2-5, is EPEVTQTPSHQVTQMGQEVILRCVPISNHLYFYWYRQILGQKVEFLVSFYNNEISEKSEIFDDQFSVERPDGSNFTLKIRSTKLEDSAMYFCASSEGTSAGVTQYFGPGTRLLVL.

This clonotype was picked up a small number of times. This chain connects TRBV20-1 to TRBJ2-1; 13 bases align to TRBD2. V trimming: 3 bases; J trimming: 5 bases; junction bases outside the gene matches: 7. The CDR3 sequence is 16 residues long. Germline loops: CDR1 DFQATT, CDR2 SNEGSKA (reference sequence). The CDR3 spells CSARPGTSGENNEQFF. DNA of the CDR3: TGCAGTGCTAGGCCCGGGACTAGCGGGGAAAACAATGAGCAGTTCTTC.

The chain is built from TRBV25-1 and TRBJ1-2; TRBD1 is a possible D gene (5 bases). Germline assignment: CDR1 MGHDK and CDR2 SYGVNS. V was cut by 2 bases and J by 3 bases, with 10 bases left in between. CDR3 length: 14 residues. The CDR3 sequence: CASSEPQGHYGYTF. CDR3 coding DNA: TGTGCCAGCAGTGAACCGCAGGGTCACTATGGCTACACCTTC.

The chain carries TRBV14 and TRBJ2-5; D remains ambiguous. The CDR3 is 15 residues long. V lost 5 bases and J lost 6, with 19 bases in between. The germline V gene has CDR1 SGHDN and CDR2 FVKESK. This chain's CDR3 is CASSWIAGRRKTQYF. The CDR3 DNA reads TGTGCCAGCAGCTGGATAGCCGGGCGACGGAAGACCCAGTACTTC.

This rearrangement joins TRBV7-9 to TRBJ2-1, with 8 bases that match TRBD1. Germline V gene sequence: CDR1 SEHNR, CDR2 FQNEAQ (reference sequence). Trimming removed 6 bases from V and 8 bases from J; junction bases left unmatched: 3. This CDR3 spans 12 amino acids. For the CDR3, the DNA is TGTGCCAGCAGGTTACAGGGGGATGAGCAGTTCTTC. It translates to CASRLQGDEQFF.

This clonotype was observed a handful of times. One end of the junction does not line up with germline, which may come from a read error. The genes are TRBV5-4 and TRBJ2-2; TRBD2 matches at 9 bases. The CDR3 consists of 15 residues. Germline CDR1 is SGHNT and CDR2 is YYREEE (reference sequence). CDR3 in amino acids: CANSPKRGEHGELFF. The DNA for the CDR3 is TGTGCCAACAGCCCTAAGCGGGGGGAACACGGGGAGCTGTTTTTT. The variable domain in full, completed from reference TRBV5-4 and TRBJ2-2, reads ETGVTQSPTHLIKTRGQQVTLRCSSQSGHNTVSWYQQALGQGPQFIFQYYREEENGRGNFPPRFSGLQFPNYSSELNVNALELDDSALYLCANSPKRGEHGELFFGEGSRLTVL.

The chain employs TRBV20-1 and TRBJ2-3, with D possibly matching TRBD2 (6 bases). The CDR3 sequence is 11 residues long. Germline V gene data show CDR1 as DFQATT and CDR2 as SNEGSKA (reference sequence). V lost 8 bases, J lost 6 bases, and 12 bases lay in between. The CDR3 sequence is CSSKRVDTQYF. The CDR3 DNA sequence: TGCAGTTCGAAGCGGGTGGATACGCAGTATTTT.

This clonotype was seen a handful of times. This chain connects TRBV29-1 to TRBJ2-5; D is possibly TRBD2 (6 bases). Trimming took 3 bases from V and 13 from J, leaving 18 bases between them. In germline, CDR1 is SQVTM, CDR2 ANQGSEA. There are 12 residues in the CDR3. CDR3 region: CSVEPQGGPPYF. CDR3 nucleotides: TGCAGCGTTGAGCCCCAGGGAGGTCCGCCGTACTTC.

The chain links TRBV29-1 to TRBJ1-2; 7 bases line up with TRBD1. Trimming removed 0 bases from V and 7 bases from J; junction bases left unmatched: 8. CDR3 length: 14 amino acids. The V gene's germline CDR1 is SQVTM and CDR2 ANQGSEA. The CDR3 DNA is TGCAGCGTTGAAGATGGGAGACAGGGTTTTGGCTACACCTTC. Its protein is CSVEDGRQGFGYTF.

V is TRBV7-3 and J is TRBJ2-7; 8 bases align to TRBD2. The V segment lost 4 bases and the J segment 6 bases; nucleotides outside the gene matches: 2. CDR1 and CDR2 (germline): SGHTA, FQGTGA. The CDR3 is 12 residues long. The CDR3 here is CASSSGGGEQYF. The DNA of the CDR3 is TGTGCCAGCAGCTCCGGGGGGGGCGAGCAGTACTTC.

This chain uses TRBV5-5 with TRBJ2-5; TRBD1 might be the D (6 bases). Looked up from germline, CDR1 is SGHKS and CDR2 is YYEKEE (reference sequence). The CDR3 is made up of 14 amino acids. Trimming cost V 4 bases and J 1 base, with 11 bases left between them. The CDR3 protein is CASSRGQIQETQYF. CDR3 DNA: TGTGCCAGCAGCAGAGGACAGATCCAAGAGACCCAGTACTTC.

This clonotype was counted between two and nine times. The CDR3 DNA reads as TGTGCCAGCTCACCAAACAGCCAAGGGTACCAAGAGACCCAGTACTTC. Translating gives CASSPNSQGYQETQYF. The chain links TRBV18 to TRBJ2-5; no clear D gene. Germline lookup yields CDR1 KGHSH and CDR2 LQKENI. The CDR3 has 16 amino acids. The ends were cut back, 2 bases at V and 0 bases at J, with 13 bases in the middle.

The chain employs TRBV6-6 and TRBJ2-4, with TRBD2 identical over 7 bases. V dropped 8 bases and J dropped 3; count of bases not matched to a gene: 7. CDR1 and CDR2 from the germline V gene are MNHNY and SVGAGI (reference sequence). CDR3 length equals 14 residues. The CDR3 DNA follows: TGTGCCAGCTTCCCGGGGGAGGGCAAAAACATTCAGTACTTC. Protein sequence: CASFPGEGKNIQYF.

This clonotype was seen more than once but under ten times. This chain uses TRBV15 with TRBJ2-2, with D possibly being TRBD1 or TRBD2 (5 bases each). Germline-derived CDR1 and CDR2 are LNHNV and YYDKDF (reference sequence). The CDR3 has 15 residues. Deletions cut 1 base from V and 5 bases from J, with 11 bases between. The CDR3 DNA sequence: TGTGCCACCAGCAGAGGTCGGGGCCGAACCGGGGAGCTGTTTTTT. The encoded protein is CATSRGRGRTGELFF.